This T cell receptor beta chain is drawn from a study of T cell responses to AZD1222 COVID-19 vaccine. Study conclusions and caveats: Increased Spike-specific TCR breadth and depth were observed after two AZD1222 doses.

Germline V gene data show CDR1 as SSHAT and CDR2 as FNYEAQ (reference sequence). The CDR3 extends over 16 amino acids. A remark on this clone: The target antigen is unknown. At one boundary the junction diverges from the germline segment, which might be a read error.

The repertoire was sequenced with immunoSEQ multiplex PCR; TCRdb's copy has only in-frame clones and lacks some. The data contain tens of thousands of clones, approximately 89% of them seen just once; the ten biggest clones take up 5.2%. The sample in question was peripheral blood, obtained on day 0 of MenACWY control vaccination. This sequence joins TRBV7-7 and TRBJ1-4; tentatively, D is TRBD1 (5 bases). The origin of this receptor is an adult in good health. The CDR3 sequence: CASRPHDEQGDEKLFF. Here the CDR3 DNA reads TGTGCTAGCAGGCCCCATGATGAGCAGGGTGATGAAAAACTGTTTTTT.